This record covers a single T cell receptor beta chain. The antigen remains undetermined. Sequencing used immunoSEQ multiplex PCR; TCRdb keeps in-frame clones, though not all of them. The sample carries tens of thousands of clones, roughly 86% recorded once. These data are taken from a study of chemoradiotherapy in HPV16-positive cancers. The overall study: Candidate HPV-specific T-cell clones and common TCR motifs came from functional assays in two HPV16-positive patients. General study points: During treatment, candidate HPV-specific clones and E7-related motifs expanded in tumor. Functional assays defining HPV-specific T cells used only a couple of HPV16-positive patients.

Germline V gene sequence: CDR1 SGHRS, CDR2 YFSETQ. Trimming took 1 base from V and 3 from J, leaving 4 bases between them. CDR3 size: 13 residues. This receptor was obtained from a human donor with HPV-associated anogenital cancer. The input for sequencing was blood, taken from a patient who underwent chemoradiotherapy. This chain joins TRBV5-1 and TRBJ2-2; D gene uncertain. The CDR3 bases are TGCGCCAGCAGCTTGCAAGACACCGGGGAGCTGTTTTTT. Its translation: CASSLQDTGELFF.